Listed below are T cell receptor beta chains from one sample, sequenced in a study of blood T cells in healthy people across ages. TCRdb re-called the 5' RACE reads with MiXCR, one entry per CDR3 protein. This table holds about 670,000 distinct CDR3 sequences, around two fifths found once. Material for sequencing was blood. The source is an older man in good health. CDR3s include the opening cysteine and the closing phenylalanine or tryptophan. Each record gives: J gene, V gene, clone size, D gene, CDR3 protein, CDR3 DNA. D genes are given only for firm matches. Not every row has a clone size; where given, it reads once, few, many or a size class.

j_call: TRBJ2-7
v_call: TRBV6-2/TRBV6-3
clone_size: few
d_call: TRBD1
cdr3_aa: CASATGTGAYEQYF
cdr3_nt: TGTGCCAGCGCCACCGGGACAGGGGCCTACGAGCAGTACTTC

j_call: TRBJ2-1
v_call: TRBV18
clone_size: -
d_call: -
cdr3_aa: CASSPQGQHNEQFF
cdr3_nt: TGTGCCAGCTCACCACAGGGGCAGCACAATGAGCAGTTCTTC

j_call: TRBJ1-1
v_call: TRBV11-2
clone_size: -
d_call: -
cdr3_aa: CASSLERWGTEAFF
cdr3_nt: TGTGCCAGCAGCTTAGAGAGGTGGGGTACTGAAGCTTTCTTT

j_call: TRBJ1-1
v_call: TRBV29-1
clone_size: many
d_call: -
cdr3_aa: CSGTSGNTEAFF
cdr3_nt: TGCAGCGGGACTTCAGGGAACACTGAAGCTTTCTTT

j_call: TRBJ2-5
v_call: TRBV27
clone_size: -
d_call: -
cdr3_aa: CASSSPLGGETQYF
cdr3_nt: TGTGCCAGCAGTTCCCCCCTAGGGGGAGAGACCCAGTACTTC

j_call: TRBJ1-2
v_call: TRBV20-1
clone_size: few
d_call: -
cdr3_aa: CSADRRPNYGYTF
cdr3_nt: TGCAGTGCTGACAGGCGTCCTAACTATGGCTACACCTTC

j_call: TRBJ2-5
v_call: TRBV20-1
clone_size: many
d_call: TRBD2
cdr3_aa: CSARPSGSGNEQYF
cdr3_nt: TGCAGTGCTAGACCTAGCGGGAGCGGCAATGAGCAGTACTTC

j_call: TRBJ1-5
v_call: TRBV12-3/TRBV12-4
clone_size: -
d_call: -
cdr3_aa: CASTPNSKQPQHF
cdr3_nt: TGTGCCAGCACGCCAAATAGCAAGCAGCCCCAGCATTTT

j_call: TRBJ2-7
v_call: TRBV7-9
clone_size: -
d_call: TRBD1
cdr3_aa: CASSLGTGILEQYF
cdr3_nt: TGTGCCAGCAGCCTCGGGACAGGTATTCTCGAGCAGTACTTC

j_call: TRBJ2-3
v_call: TRBV20-1
clone_size: -
d_call: TRBD1
cdr3_aa: CSAPRDRGTDTQYF
cdr3_nt: TGCAGTGCCCCCCGGGACAGGGGAACAGATACGCAGTATTTT

j_call: TRBJ2-5
v_call: TRBV20-1
clone_size: -
d_call: -
cdr3_aa: CSARDGVGRQETQYF
cdr3_nt: TGCAGTGCTAGAGATGGCGTTGGCAGGCAAGAGACCCAGTACTTC